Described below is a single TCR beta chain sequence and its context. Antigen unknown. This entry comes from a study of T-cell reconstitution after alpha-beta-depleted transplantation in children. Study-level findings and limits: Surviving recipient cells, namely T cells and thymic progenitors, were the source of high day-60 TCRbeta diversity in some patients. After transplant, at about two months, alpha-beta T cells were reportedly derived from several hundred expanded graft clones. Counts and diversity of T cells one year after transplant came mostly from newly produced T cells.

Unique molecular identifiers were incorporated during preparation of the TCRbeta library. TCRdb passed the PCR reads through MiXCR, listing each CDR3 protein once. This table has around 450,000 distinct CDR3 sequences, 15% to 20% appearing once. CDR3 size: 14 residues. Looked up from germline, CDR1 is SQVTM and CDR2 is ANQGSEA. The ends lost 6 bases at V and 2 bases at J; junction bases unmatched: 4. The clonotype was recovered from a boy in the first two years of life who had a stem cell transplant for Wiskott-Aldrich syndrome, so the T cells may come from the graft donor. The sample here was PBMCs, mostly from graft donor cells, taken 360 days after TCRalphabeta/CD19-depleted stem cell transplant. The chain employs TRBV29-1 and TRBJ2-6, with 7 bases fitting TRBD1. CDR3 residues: CSVMTGTGANVLTF. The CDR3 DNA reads TGCAGCGTCATGACAGGGACTGGGGCCAACGTCCTGACTTTC.